The T cell receptor beta chain described here comes from a study of Ad26.COV2.S vaccination and SARS-CoV-2 variants (dated by TCRdb to the early 2020s). With respect to the entire study: Vaccine-arm donors were drawn from COV1001, a multicentre, randomized, double-blind, placebo-controlled phase I-IIa trial of Ad26.COV2.S in healthy adults. Dosing of Ad26.COV2.S was intramuscular, at either 5x10^10 or 1x10^11 viral particles, delivered as one shot or as two shots spaced 56 days apart. The specificity and breadth of SARS-CoV-2-reactive T cell receptors after Ad26.COV2.S vaccination were assessed by TCRbeta repertoire sequencing. A total of 32 samples were included in the TCR-sequenced set, comprising about 20 Ad26.COV2.S vaccine recipients, 5 placebo recipients and 8 SARS-CoV-2 convalescent individuals. Participants in the trial were split at random into five groups of five each, receiving low-dose or high-dose Ad26.COV2.S once or twice, or else placebo on both occasions. Investigators did not know the trial group allocation while performing experiments and assessing outcomes.

V sheds 2 bases and J sheds 2 bases, leaving 13 bases between their ends. Taken from the germline V gene, the CDR1 and CDR2 loops are KGHSH and LQKENI. The CDR3 runs 15 amino acids, cysteine and phenylalanine included. Of all the DNA, just the CDR3 is kept, 45 bases in frame from base 1. The immunoSEQ Assay was used to sequence TCRbeta CDR3 regions. After extraction, genomic DNA underwent amplification by bias-controlled multiplex PCR, followed by high-throughput sequencing. The authors processed their data as follows. To quantify the absolute abundance of every unique TCRbeta CDR3 region, sequences were collapsed and filtered. Usable DNA was measured by amplifying reference genes present in all nucleated cells, and TCRbeta template counts were normalized to that usable DNA to estimate T cell fraction. Repertoire TCRs were annotated as SARS-CoV-2-specific when V gene, CDR3 amino acid sequence and J gene were exactly matched to a known reactive TCR set. MIRA supplied the reference SARS-CoV-2 TCR set, which was filtered for enrichment in COVID-19-positive ImmuneCODE repertoires so that public or cross-reactive TCRs were removed. Based on the MIRA antigens, annotated TCRs were further analysed at the level of specific ORF or position within ORF. Depth was the summed frequency of annotated unique rearrangements, while breadth was defined as annotated unique rearrangements over total unique productive rearrangements. TCR breadth was compared between groups using two-sided Wilcoxon rank-sum tests. TCRdb carries this immuneACCESS record with in-frame sequences only. Its versions omit some clonotypes, under half of them owing to an unresolved V gene in the studies checked, with the rest unexplained. That table furnishes V, J and clone size, whereas the DNA furnished D and trimming. This sample comprises about 680,000 clones, more than 80% of them detected only once. Around 1.4% of the sample belongs to the ten largest clones.

In light of the paper, this sample's treatment or condition label describes: approximately 18 received Ad26.COV2.S at low or high dose, single or two shots; about 5 received placebo; per-sample allocation not given. For vaccine and placebo recipients, the sequenced repertoires came from samples collected on day 63 after the first injection. Cohort 1b enrolled roughly 25 adults aged 18-55 years at a single site in Boston, USA, between 29 July and 7 August 2020. Ad26.COV2.S consisted of a replication-incompetent adenovirus type 26 vector by which a prefusion-stabilized SARS-CoV-2 spike protein from the original Wuhan strain was expressed. General study outcomes and caveats: After vaccination, substantial breadth of spike-specific CD8+ and CD4+ T cell responses was reported. The study was not powered for comparison of responses between vaccine doses or regimens. Comparable non-spike TCR breadth was observed between vaccine and placebo recipients, consistent with only spike being contained in the vaccine. Higher spike-specific TCR breadth was observed in Ad26.COV2.S recipients than in placebo recipients (P = 0.0014). It was noted by the authors that total T cell responses may have been underestimated by the TCR breadth and depth analyses.

Of note for this clone: Its antigen has not been determined. Per-base quality was not reported, and no clone a single base away is much larger than it.

The TCR sequence derives from a person aged 18-65 years who received the Ad26.COV2.S COVID-19 vaccine or a placebo. The input for sequencing was peripheral blood, taken in a trial of Ad26.COV2.S vaccine versus placebo. The chain is assembled from TRBV18 and TRBJ2-7; D gene: possibly TRBD2, on 6 matching bases. The CDR3 protein sequence reads: CASSPEAGSPYEQYF. The bases read TGTGCCAGCTCACCAGAGGCGGGGTCTCCCTACGAGCAGTACTTC.